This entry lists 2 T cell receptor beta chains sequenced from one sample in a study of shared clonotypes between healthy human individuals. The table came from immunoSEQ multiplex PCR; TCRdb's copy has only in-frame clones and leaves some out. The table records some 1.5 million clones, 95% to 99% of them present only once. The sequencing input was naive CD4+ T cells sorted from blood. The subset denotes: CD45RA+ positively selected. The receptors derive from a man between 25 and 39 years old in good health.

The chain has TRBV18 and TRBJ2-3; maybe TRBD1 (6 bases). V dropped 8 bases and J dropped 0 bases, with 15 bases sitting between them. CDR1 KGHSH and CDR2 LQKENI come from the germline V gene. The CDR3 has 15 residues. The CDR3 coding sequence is TGTGCCAGCCAACGGCCCACAGGGAGCACAGATACGCAGTATTTT. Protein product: CASQRPTGSTDTQYF.

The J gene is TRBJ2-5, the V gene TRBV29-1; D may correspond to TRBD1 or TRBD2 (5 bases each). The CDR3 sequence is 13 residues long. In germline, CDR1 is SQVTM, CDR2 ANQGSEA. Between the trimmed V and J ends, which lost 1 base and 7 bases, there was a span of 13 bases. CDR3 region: CSVEVGGEGTQYF. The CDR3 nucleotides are TGCAGCGTTGAAGTTGGGGGAGAAGGGACCCAGTACTTC.